The source of this T cell receptor (beta chain) is a study of CD8 T cells in Susac syndrome. Study summary: Among the sequenced Susac syndrome patients, roughly six had active disease while under ten were in remission.

The study sequenced TCR beta in blood CD8+ and CD4+ T cells. As to this clonotype: Antigen: not known.

Deletions cut 7 bases from V and 1 base from J, with 13 bases between. The CDR3 sequence is 14 residues long. Germline V gene data show CDR1 as LGHDT and CDR2 as YNNKEL (reference sequence). cDNA came from about 0.51 to 1 ug RNA primed by random hexamers. MiXCR, run by TCRdb on the immunoSEQ multiplex PCR reads, gives a single entry per CDR3 protein. The data contain around 130,000 distinct CDR3 sequences, nearly 96% of them singletons. Study conclusions and caveats: In Susac syndrome, CD4+ T cell repertoires lacked any clonal expansion.

The sample taken for sequencing was CD4+ T cells from PBMCs. The receptor was derived from a human donor with Susac syndrome. This chain links TRBV3-1 with TRBJ1-1; D is uncertain. The CDR3 DNA is TGTGCCAGCACCATTAGGGCGGGGAACACTGAAGCTTTCTTT. Translated: CASTIRAGNTEAFF.